The clone carrying this TCR beta chain was found a few times. Time point denoted: patch test 3, about 24 weeks after DPC sensitization. Treatment indicated: therapeutic diphenylcyclopropenone sensitization with weekly scalp DPC. Trimming cost V 8 bases and J 0 bases, with 17 bases left between them. The CDR3 loop spans 16 amino acids. CDR1 is MDHEN and CDR2 is SYDVKM in the germline V gene. The record originates from a study of human T cells and chemical hapten exposure. TCRdb recomputed calls from the RACE reads with MiXCR, one row per CDR3 protein. Found here are fewer than 100,000 distinct CDR3 sequences, approximately 11% of them singletons; the top ten hold around 1.1%.

Specimen: whole blood, collected in connection with sensitization to the hapten diphenylcyclopropenone (DPC). The receptor comes from a woman younger than 45 with alopecia areata. Some clones in this sample may be carry-over from other donors' samples. The chain has TRBV28 and TRBJ1-3; a possible D gene is TRBD1 (5 bases). CDR3 amino acids: CASLGADQSSGNTIYF. The CDR3 bases are TGTGCCAGCCTTGGGGCGGATCAGAGCTCTGGAAACACCATATATTTT.